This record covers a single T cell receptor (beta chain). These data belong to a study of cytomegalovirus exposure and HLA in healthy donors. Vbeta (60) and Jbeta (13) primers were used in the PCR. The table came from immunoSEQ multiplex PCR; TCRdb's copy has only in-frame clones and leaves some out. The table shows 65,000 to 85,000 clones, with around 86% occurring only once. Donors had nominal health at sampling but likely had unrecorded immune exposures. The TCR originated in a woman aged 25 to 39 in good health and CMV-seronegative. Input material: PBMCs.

CDR3 in DNA: TGTGCCAGCAGCGGCGCCGGGACAGGGGATGGCTACACCTTC. This sequence encodes CASSGAGTGDGYTF. This sequence joins TRBV9 and TRBJ1-2, with 10 bases lining up with TRBD1. The germline V gene has CDR1 SGDLS and CDR2 YYNGEE. Trimming removed 3 bases from V and 6 bases from J; junction bases left unmatched: 5. The CDR3 sequence is 14 residues long.